This T cell receptor beta chain was recorded in a study of T cell repertoires in cytomegalovirus infection. Germline-derived CDR1 and CDR2 are MNHEY and SMNVEV (reference sequence). Trimming removed 6 bases at V and 8 bases at J, with 22 bases between. The CDR3 sequence is 15 residues long. Each CDR3 protein is one row after TCRdb ran MiXCR on the reads. The sample has more than 400,000 distinct CDR3 sequences, approximately 25% seen once. This receptor was identified in a human donor in good health (CMV status not recorded). Some clones in this sample may be carry-over from other donors' samples. Sequenced material: PBMCs. The rearrangement links TRBV27 to TRBJ1-1, with D perhaps TRBD1 (6 bases). CDR3 loop: CASSPPGGAVGEAFF. The CDR3 coding sequence is TGTGCCAGCAGCCCACCCGGGGGGGCGGTGGGGGAAGCTTTCTTT.